These T cell receptor beta chains were read from a single sample in a study of T cell repertoires in cytomegalovirus infection. These TCRs' antigens remain unknown. TCRdb processed the reads anew with MiXCR; each CDR3 protein has one entry. This sample has about 57,000 distinct CDR3 sequences, with just over 20% found just once. The sequences come from CD8+ T cells from cultured PBMCs, collected from culture after CMV antigen stimulation. These receptor sequences come from a human donor in good health (CMV status not recorded). Some clones in this sample may be carry-over from other donors' samples. The CDR3 runs from the conserved cysteine through the conserved F or W. A D gene is named only where the DNA matches it firmly. Size tells how often a clone was seen (once, few, many) or the class of an expanded clone, and some rows leave it out.

j_call	d_call	clone_size	v_call	cdr3_aa	cdr3_nt
TRBJ2-3	-	many	TRBV7-2	CASSLKVDTQYF	TGTGCCAGCAGCCTGAAAGTCGATACGCAGTATTTT
TRBJ1-2	-	-	TRBV12-5	CASGLNDGTKDGYTF	TGTGCTAGTGGTTTGAACGACGGGACAAAGGATGGCTACACCTTC
TRBJ2-3	-	many	TRBV11-2	CASSLGVPGSTDTQYF	TGTGCCAGCAGCTTGGGAGTTCCCGGTAGCACAGATACGCAGTATTTT
TRBJ2-7	TRBD1	-	TRBV12-3/TRBV12-4	CASSPGTGSYEQYF	TGTGCCAGCAGTCCGGGGACAGGCTCCTACGAGCAGTACTTC
TRBJ2-7	TRBD1	few	TRBV7-9	CASSPPRGTGSYEQYF	TGTGCCAGCAGCCCCCCAAGGGGGACAGGCTCCTACGAGCAGTACTTC
TRBJ2-1	-	-	TRBV7-2	CASSLPRAGGNEQFF	TGTGCCAGCAGCTTGCCCAGAGCCGGGGGCAATGAGCAGTTCTTC
TRBJ2-1	-	-	TRBV6-2/TRBV6-3	CASLFMGDAFFVQFF	TGTGCCAGCCTTTTCATGGGGGATGCGTTCTTCGTGCAGTTCTTC
TRBJ1-1	TRBD1	-	TRBV5-4	CASSFQGGSNTEAFF	TGTGCCAGCAGCTTTCAGGGGGGATCTAACACTGAAGCTTTCTTT
TRBJ2-3	-	-	TRBV4-3	CASSQGAGADTQYF	TGCGCCAGCAGCCAAGGGGCCGGAGCAGATACGCAGTATTTT
TRBJ1-5	-	once	TRBV6-2/TRBV6-3	CASSYGGINQPQHF	TGTGCCAGCAGTTACGGGGGTATCAATCAGCCCCAGCATTTT
TRBJ1-2	-	many	TRBV7-9	CASKEQTNYGYTF	TGTGCCAGCAAGGAACAGACGAACTATGGCTACACCTTC
TRBJ2-1	TRBD2	many	TRBV7-2	CASSLGVGLAGIYLYNEQFF	TGTGCCAGCAGCTTAGGGGTAGGACTAGCGGGGATTTATCTTTACAATGAGCAGTTCTTC
TRBJ1-1	-	few	TRBV14	CASSPRQFSEAFF	TGTGCCAGCAGCCCTAGACAGTTCTCTGAAGCTTTCTTT
TRBJ1-5	TRBD1	-	TRBV11-2	CASSWGTGDLGNQPQHF	TGTGCCAGCAGCTGGGGGACAGGGGATTTGGGCAATCAGCCCCAGCATTTT
TRBJ2-1	-	few	TRBV7-6	CASSLVRGHNEQFF	TGTGCCAGCAGCTTAGTCAGGGGACACAATGAGCAGTTCTTC
TRBJ1-5	-	-	TRBV6-1	CASSWDPNVGNQPQHF	TGTGCCAGCAGCTGGGACCCCAATGTTGGCAATCAGCCCCAGCATTTT
TRBJ1-3	-	-	TRBV4-1	CASSQDMTDSGNTIYF	TGCGCCAGCAGCCAAGATATGACAGACTCTGGAAACACCATATATTTT
TRBJ1-1	-	-	TRBV6-1	CASSETSSGNTEAFF	TGTGCCAGCAGTGAGACGAGTTCCGGCAACACTGAAGCTTTCTTT
TRBJ2-1	TRBD2	-	TRBV29-1	CSVAGTSGGENEQFF	TGCAGCGTCGCCGGGACTAGCGGGGGGGAGAATGAGCAGTTCTTC
TRBJ1-1	-	-	TRBV7-8	CASSLNELMNTEAFF	TGTGCCAGCAGCTTAAACGAGCTAATGAACACTGAAGCTTTCTTT
TRBJ1-1	-	-	TRBV2	CASSEALGNTEAFF	TGTGCCAGCAGTGAGGCCCTTGGGAACACTGAAGCTTTCTTT
TRBJ2-3	TRBD2	few	TRBV27	CASSLSTTSGGEDTQYF	TGTGCCAGCAGTTTATCGACCACTAGCGGGGGGGAAGATACGCAGTATTTT
TRBJ1-5	-	-	TRBV5-6	CASSLAGRGGDQPQHF	TGTGCCAGCAGCTTGGCCGGCAGGGGAGGAGATCAGCCCCAGCATTTT
TRBJ2-7	-	-	TRBV7-2	CASSSNYEQYF	TGTGCCAGCAGCAGCAACTACGAGCAGTACTTC
TRBJ2-5	TRBD2	-	TRBV28	CASSISSGGPIETQYF	TGTGCCAGCAGTATCTCGAGCGGGGGGCCTATAGAGACCCAGTACTTC
TRBJ2-2	TRBD1	few	TRBV7-9	CASSPGTGGPGTGELFF	TGTGCCAGCAGCCCTGGGACAGGGGGCCCGGGGACCGGGGAGCTGTTTTTT
TRBJ1-2	TRBD1	few	TRBV6-2/TRBV6-3	CASSYSGQGPSYTF	TGTGCCAGCAGTTACTCGGGACAGGGGCCGAGCTACACCTTC
TRBJ1-1	-	few	TRBV7-2	CASSLSLGVLYTEAFF	TGTGCCAGCAGCTTGTCTTTGGGGGTACTTTACACTGAAGCTTTCTTT
TRBJ1-4	-	few	TRBV28	CASRHGATNEKLFF	TGTGCCAGCAGACACGGTGCAACTAATGAAAAACTGTTTTTT
TRBJ2-2	-	few	TRBV4-2	CASSPLTSDTGELFF	TGTGCCAGCAGCCCCCTGACTAGTGACACCGGGGAGCTGTTTTTT
TRBJ2-1	-	many	TRBV7-2	CASTKNPTQGFNEQFF	TGTGCCAGCACCAAAAACCCAACTCAGGGTTTCAATGAGCAGTTCTTC
TRBJ2-7	-	few	TRBV7-9	CASSGPRGLVGYEQYF	TGTGCCAGCAGCGGCCCCCGTGGATTAGTAGGCTACGAGCAGTACTTC
TRBJ2-7	TRBD1	few	TRBV7-9	CASSTPGQNPYEQYF	TGTGCCAGCAGCACCCCGGGACAGAATCCCTACGAGCAGTACTTC
TRBJ2-7	TRBD1	-	TRBV7-9	CASSPWTGLSSYEQYF	TGTGCCAGCAGCCCGTGGACAGGCCTGAGCTCCTACGAGCAGTACTTC
TRBJ2-1	-	few	TRBV19	CASSTSGAYNEQFF	TGTGCCAGTAGTACCTCCGGGGCCTACAATGAGCAGTTCTTC
TRBJ1-2	-	-	TRBV5-5	CASGWDSRGYTF	TGTGCCAGCGGTTGGGATTCGCGGGGCTACACCTTC
TRBJ1-2	-	few	TRBV7-2	CASSWGETALYTF	TGTGCCAGCAGCTGGGGGGAGACAGCCCTCTACACCTTC
TRBJ1-2	-	-	TRBV7-8	CASSLARDMYGYTF	TGTGCCAGCAGCTTAGCGCGGGACATGTATGGCTACACCTTC
TRBJ1-3	-	-	TRBV4-3	CASSQEEVKGSGNTIYF	TGCGCCAGCAGCCAAGAAGAAGTGAAAGGCTCTGGAAACACCATATATTTT
TRBJ2-7	-	-	TRBV3-1	CASSPWGSSYEQYF	TGTGCCAGCAGCCCATGGGGCAGCTCCTACGAGCAGTACTTC
TRBJ1-1	-	-	TRBV5-1	CASSLDVNTEAFF	TGCGCCAGCAGCTTGGATGTGAACACTGAAGCTTTCTTT
TRBJ1-2	-	-	TRBV7-9	CASSSSRGVYGYTF	TGTGCCAGCAGCTCCTCCCGGGGAGTCTATGGCTACACCTTC
TRBJ1-2	-	many	TRBV6-2/TRBV6-3	CASGFEGWGYTF	TGTGCCAGCGGCTTCGAGGGCTGGGGCTACACCTTC
TRBJ2-7	-	-	TRBV7-9	CASSLGNGGDGSYEQYF	TGTGCCAGCAGCTTAGGAAATGGTGGGGACGGTTCCTACGAGCAGTACTTC
TRBJ2-7	-	-	TRBV4-2	CASSPTGFTYEQYF	TGTGCCAGCAGCCCAACAGGATTTACCTACGAGCAGTACTTC
TRBJ2-2	TRBD1	few	TRBV5-1	CASSPGQGYTGELFF	TGCGCCAGCAGCCCGGGACAGGGGTACACCGGGGAGCTGTTTTTT
TRBJ2-7	-	many	TRBV6-5	CASSYSVGNEQYF	TGTGCCAGCAGTTACTCGGTAGGGAACGAGCAGTACTTC
TRBJ2-7	-	-	TRBV6-1	CASSEEVEGAYEQYF	TGTGCCAGCAGTGAAGAGGTCGAGGGAGCCTACGAGCAGTACTTC
TRBJ1-1	-	-	TRBV6-5	CASSFQGGTEAFF	TGTGCCAGCAGTTTTCAGGGAGGTACTGAAGCTTTCTTT
TRBJ2-3	-	-	TRBV9	CASSVVGSTDTQYF	TGTGCCAGCAGCGTAGTAGGAAGCACAGATACGCAGTATTTT
TRBJ1-5	TRBD1	-	TRBV6-1	CASMRQGRQPQHF	TGTGCCAGCATGAGACAGGGAAGGCAGCCCCAGCATTTT
TRBJ1-2	-	-	TRBV7-8	CASSLGSASNYGYTF	TGTGCCAGCAGCTTAGGCTCCGCCTCCAACTATGGCTACACCTTC
TRBJ1-6	-	-	TRBV6-6	CASSYSPPWDSPLHF	TGTGCCAGCAGTTACTCACCGCCTTGGGATTCACCCCTCCACTTT
TRBJ1-2	-	few	TRBV4-3	CANSPGWGTNGYTF	TGCGCCAACAGCCCCGGATGGGGTACTAACGGCTACACCTTC
TRBJ2-7	-	-	TRBV11-2	CASSGRTAQTIYEQYF	TGTGCCAGCAGCGGTCGGACAGCCCAAACCATCTACGAGCAGTACTTC
TRBJ1-5	-	-	TRBV7-6	CASSRHLGGNQPQHF	TGTGCCAGCAGCCGACACTTAGGGGGCAATCAGCCCCAGCATTTT
TRBJ2-4	-	-	TRBV6-2/TRBV6-3	CASSSYGQAKNIQYF	TGTGCCAGCAGTTCGTACGGACAGGCCAAAAACATTCAGTACTTC
TRBJ1-2	-	few	TRBV5-1	CASSLERPRPNYGYTF	TGCGCCAGCAGCTTGGAACGCCCTAGACCTAACTATGGCTACACCTTC